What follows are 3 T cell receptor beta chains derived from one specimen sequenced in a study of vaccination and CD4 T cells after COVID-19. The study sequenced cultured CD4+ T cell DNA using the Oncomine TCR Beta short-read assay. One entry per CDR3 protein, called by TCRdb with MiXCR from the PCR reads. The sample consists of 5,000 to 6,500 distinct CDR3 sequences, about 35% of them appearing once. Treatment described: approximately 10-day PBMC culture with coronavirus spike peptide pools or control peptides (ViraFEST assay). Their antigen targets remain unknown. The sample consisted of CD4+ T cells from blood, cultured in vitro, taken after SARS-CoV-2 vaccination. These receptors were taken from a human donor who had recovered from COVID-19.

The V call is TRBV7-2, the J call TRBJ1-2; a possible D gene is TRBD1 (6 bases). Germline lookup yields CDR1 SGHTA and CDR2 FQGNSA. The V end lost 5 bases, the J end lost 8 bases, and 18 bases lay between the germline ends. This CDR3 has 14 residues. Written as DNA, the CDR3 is TGTGCCAGCAGCCCACCGTGGGGGGGCGACGGCTACACCTTC. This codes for CASSPPWGGDGYTF.

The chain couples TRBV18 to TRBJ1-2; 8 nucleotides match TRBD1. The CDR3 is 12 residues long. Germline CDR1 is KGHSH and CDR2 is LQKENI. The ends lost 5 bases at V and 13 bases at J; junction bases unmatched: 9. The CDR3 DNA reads TGTGCCAGCTCATCCGGGACAGGTTCGAGCACCTTC. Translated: CASSSGTGSSTF.

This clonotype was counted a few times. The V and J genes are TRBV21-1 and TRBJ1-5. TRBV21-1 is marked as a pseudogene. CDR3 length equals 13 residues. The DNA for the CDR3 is TGTGCCAGCAGCATAGGATGGGGTCAGCCCCAGCATTTT. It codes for CASSIGWGQPQHF.